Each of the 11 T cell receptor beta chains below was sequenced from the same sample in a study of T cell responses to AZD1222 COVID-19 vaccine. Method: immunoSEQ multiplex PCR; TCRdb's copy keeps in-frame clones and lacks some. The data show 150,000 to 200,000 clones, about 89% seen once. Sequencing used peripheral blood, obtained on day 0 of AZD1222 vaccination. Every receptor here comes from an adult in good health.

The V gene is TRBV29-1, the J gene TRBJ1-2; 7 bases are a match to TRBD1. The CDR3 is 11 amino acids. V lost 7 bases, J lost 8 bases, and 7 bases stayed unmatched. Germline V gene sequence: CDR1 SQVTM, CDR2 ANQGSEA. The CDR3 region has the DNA TGCAGCGAGGGACAGTCGAGCGGCTACACCTTC. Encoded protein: CSEGQSSGYTF.

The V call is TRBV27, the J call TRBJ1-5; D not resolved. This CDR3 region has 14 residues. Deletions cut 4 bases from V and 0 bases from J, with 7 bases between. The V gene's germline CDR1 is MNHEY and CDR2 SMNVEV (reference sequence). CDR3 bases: TGTGCCAGCAGTTCCCAGTATAGCAATCAGCCCCAGCATTTT. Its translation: CASSSQYSNQPQHF.

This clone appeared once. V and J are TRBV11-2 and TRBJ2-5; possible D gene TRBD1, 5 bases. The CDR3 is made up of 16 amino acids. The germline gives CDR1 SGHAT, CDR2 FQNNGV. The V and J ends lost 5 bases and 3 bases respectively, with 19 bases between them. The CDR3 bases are TGTGCCAGCAGCCCAGGACCCAGGGTTGGGGAAGAGACCCAGTACTTC. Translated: CASSPGPRVGEETQYF.

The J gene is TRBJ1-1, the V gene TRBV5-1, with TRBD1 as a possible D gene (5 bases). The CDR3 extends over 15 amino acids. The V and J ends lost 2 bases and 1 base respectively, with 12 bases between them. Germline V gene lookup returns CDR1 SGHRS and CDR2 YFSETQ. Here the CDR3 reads CASSLGQTGNTEAFF. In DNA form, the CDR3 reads TGCGCCAGCAGCTTAGGTCAAACAGGGAACACTGAAGCTTTCTTT. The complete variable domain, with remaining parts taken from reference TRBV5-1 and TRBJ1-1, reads KAGVTQTPRYLIKTRGQQVTLSCSPISGHRSVSWYQQTPGQGLQFLFEYFSETQRNKGNFPGRFSGRQFSNSRSEMNVSTLELGDSALYLCASSLGQTGNTEAFFGQGTRLTVV.

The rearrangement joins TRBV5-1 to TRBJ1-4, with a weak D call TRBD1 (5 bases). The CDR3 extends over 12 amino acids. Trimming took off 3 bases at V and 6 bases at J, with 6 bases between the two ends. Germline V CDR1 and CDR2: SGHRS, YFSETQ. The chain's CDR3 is CASSWDHEKLFF. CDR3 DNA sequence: TGCGCCAGCAGCTGGGACCATGAAAAACTGTTTTTT.

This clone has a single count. The CDR3 DNA is TGCGCCAGCAGCCAAGACAAACTAAGACAGTACGCCAACTCTGGGGCCAACGTCCTGACTTTC. Protein product: CASSQDKLRQYANSGANVLTF. The V call is TRBV4-1, the J call TRBJ2-6, with TRBD1 as a possible D gene (5 bases). Trimming stripped 0 bases from V and 0 bases from J, with 21 bases between. The CDR3 covers 21 residues. Germline loops: CDR1 MGHRA, CDR2 YSYEKL.

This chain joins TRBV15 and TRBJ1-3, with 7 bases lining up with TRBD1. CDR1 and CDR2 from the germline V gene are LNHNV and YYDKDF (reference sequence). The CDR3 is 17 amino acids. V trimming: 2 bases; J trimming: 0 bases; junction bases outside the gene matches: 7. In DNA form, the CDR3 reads TGTGCCACCAGCAGATCATTCGGACAGGTCTCTGGAAACACCATATATTTT. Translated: CATSRSFGQVSGNTIYF.

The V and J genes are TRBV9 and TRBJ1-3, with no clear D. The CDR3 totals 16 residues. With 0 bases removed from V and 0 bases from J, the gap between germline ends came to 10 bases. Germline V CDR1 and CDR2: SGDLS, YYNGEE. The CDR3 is CASSVGPTLSGNTIYF. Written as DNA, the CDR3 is TGTGCCAGCAGCGTAGGCCCTACCCTCTCTGGAAACACCATATATTTT.

In DNA, the CDR3 is TGCAGTGCTAGTCTTCCGGCGGGGGGTATGAATGAGCAGTTCTTC. It yields the protein CSASLPAGGMNEQFF. The V call is TRBV20-1, the J call TRBJ2-1; 8 bases match TRBD2. From germline, CDR1 is DFQATT and CDR2 SNEGSKA (reference sequence). CDR3 size: 15 residues. The trim removed 3 bases at V and 7 bases at J, leaving 11 bases unmatched.

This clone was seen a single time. CDR3: CASRFFGTTSTDTQYF. Here the CDR3 DNA reads TGTGCCAGCAGATTCTTTGGCACTACTAGCACAGATACGCAGTATTTT. The chain employs TRBV27 and TRBJ2-3; no definite D call. Germline V CDR1 and CDR2: MNHEY, SMNVEV (reference sequence). V was pared by 6 bases and J by 0 bases, with 16 bases between. This CDR3 is built from 16 residues.

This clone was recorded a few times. This chain's CDR3 is CASSKTGGQPQHF. The CDR3 region has the DNA TGTGCCAGTAGTAAAACAGGGGGTCAGCCCCAGCATTTT. The chain has TRBV19 and TRBJ1-5; 8 nucleotides match TRBD1. This CDR3 is built from 13 residues. Germline assignment: CDR1 LNHDA and CDR2 SQIVND (reference sequence). Unmatched junction bases numbered 2, after V lost 4 bases and J lost 6 bases.